One T cell receptor beta chain is described in this entry. Assay: immunoSEQ multiplex PCR; the TCRdb copy retains only in-frame clones and omits some. The sample has about 110,000 clones, approximately 90% seen once. These data originate in a study of blood T cell repertoires in COVID-19. The sequencing input was peripheral blood. This receptor was taken from a woman aged 45 to 65 with acute or convalescent COVID-19.

CDR3 DNA: TGTGCCAGCAGTCGGGCAGGAGGGGATGAGCAGTTCTTC. Translating gives CASSRAGGDEQFF. This sequence joins TRBV6-4 and TRBJ2-1; TRBD2 is a possible D gene (6 bases). Trimming cost V 5 bases and J 8 bases, with 13 bases left between them. Germline V gene sequence: CDR1 MRHNA, CDR2 SNTAGT. This CDR3 region has 13 residues.